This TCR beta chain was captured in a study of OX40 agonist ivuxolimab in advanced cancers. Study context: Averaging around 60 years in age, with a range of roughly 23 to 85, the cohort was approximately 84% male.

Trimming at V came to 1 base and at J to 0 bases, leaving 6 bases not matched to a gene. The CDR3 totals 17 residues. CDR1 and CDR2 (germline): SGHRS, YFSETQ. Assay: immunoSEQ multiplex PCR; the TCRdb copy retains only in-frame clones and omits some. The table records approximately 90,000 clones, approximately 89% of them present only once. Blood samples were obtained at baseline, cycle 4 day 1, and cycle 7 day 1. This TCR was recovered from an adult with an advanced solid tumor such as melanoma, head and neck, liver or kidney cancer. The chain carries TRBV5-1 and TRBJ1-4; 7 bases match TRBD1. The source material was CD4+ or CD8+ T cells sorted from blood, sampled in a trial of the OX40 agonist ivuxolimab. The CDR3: CASSLLGQPSTNEKLFF. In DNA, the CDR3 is TGCGCCAGCAGCTTGTTGGGACAGCCGTCAACTAATGAAAAACTGTTTTTT.